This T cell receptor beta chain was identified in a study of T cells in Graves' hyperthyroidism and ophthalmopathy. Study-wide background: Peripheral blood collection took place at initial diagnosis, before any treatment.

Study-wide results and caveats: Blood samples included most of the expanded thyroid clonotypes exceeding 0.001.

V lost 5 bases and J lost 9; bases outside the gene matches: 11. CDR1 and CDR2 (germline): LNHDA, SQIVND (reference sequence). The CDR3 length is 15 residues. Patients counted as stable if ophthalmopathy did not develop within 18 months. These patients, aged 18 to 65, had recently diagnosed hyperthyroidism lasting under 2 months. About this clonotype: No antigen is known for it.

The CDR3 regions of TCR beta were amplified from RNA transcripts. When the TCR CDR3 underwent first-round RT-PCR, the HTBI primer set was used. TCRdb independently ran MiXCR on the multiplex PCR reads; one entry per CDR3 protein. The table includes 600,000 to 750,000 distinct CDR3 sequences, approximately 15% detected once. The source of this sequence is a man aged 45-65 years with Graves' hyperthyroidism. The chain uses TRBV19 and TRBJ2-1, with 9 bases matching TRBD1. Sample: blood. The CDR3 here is CASSGGQGRSSEQFF. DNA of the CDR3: TGTGCCAGTAGTGGGGGACAGGGTCGTTCTAGTGAGCAGTTCTTC.